This entry describes one T cell receptor (beta chain). Its antigen remains unknown. These data originate in a study of cytomegalovirus exposure and HLA in healthy donors. Whole-study results and caveats: The classifier reportedly diagnosed cytomegalovirus status with high sensitivity and specificity. Rarity marked most TCR sequences, yet some public TCRs occurred in many donors.

The germline CDR1 and CDR2 sequences are MGHRA and YSYEKL. The junction had 9 bases not matched to a gene; V was cut back by 0 bases and J by 0 bases. The CDR3 is made up of 19 amino acids. Libraries were prepared by immunoSEQ multiplex PCR; TCRdb keeps only in-frame clonotypes and omits some of them. The data contain about 190,000 clones, more than 75% of them seen just once; the ten biggest clones take up roughly 1.6%. Sequencing input: PBMCs. The clonotype comes from a woman aged 18-30 years in good health and CMV-seronegative. This rearrangement joins TRBV4-1 to TRBJ2-2; TRBD2 aligns across 8 bases. CDR3 coding DNA: TGCGCCAGCAGCCAAGATGGACGCTCCGGGAGGGCGAACACCGGGGAGCTGTTTTTT. This sequence encodes CASSQDGRSGRANTGELFF.